The source of this T cell receptor beta chain is a study of robustness of blood B and T cell sequencing (dated by TCRdb to 2017 to 2018). For context, the study as a whole: The study was designed to determine how much peripheral blood is required to reliably characterize an individual's TCRbeta and IgG repertoires. TCRbeta and IgG repertoires were quantified in each of the 10 or so independently drawn blood samples. Two replicate TCRbeta cDNA libraries were prepared from one shared RNA pool from a single 10 ml draw, serving as technical replicates. The study at large found these results: Overlap of rare TCRbeta clonotypes did not improve with pooling tubes, implying much larger blood volumes would be needed to capture them. When 3 or 4 tubes (roughly 30-45 ml blood) were combined, saturation was approached in coverage of the top 10,000 TCRbeta clonotypes. Evidence of cross-contamination, likely resulting from batch processing, was observed in one pair of TCRbeta libraries, and the UMI-sequence pairs shared between the two libraries were removed. EDTA tubes required immediate fractionation, limiting use in multi-site collections. When technical replicate libraries were compared, around 94% of the top 10,000 TCRbeta clonotypes in one library also turned up in the other. TCRbeta rarefaction curves did not fully plateau, suggesting under-sequencing or many low-abundance clonotypes. The 1,000 most abundant TCRbeta clonotypes from the pooled draws were found in every single 10 ml sample.

The CDR3, from cysteine to phenylalanine, totals 15 residues. Only the CDR3 region is kept as DNA, spanning 45 bases read in frame from base 1. V is shortened by 4 bases, J by 0 bases, and the region joining them spans 9 bases. Looking up the germline V gene (reference sequence) yields CDR1 LGHDT and CDR2 YNNKEL. This clonotype turned up a few times. The antigen it recognizes is unknown. No much larger clone is present one base from it, and per-base qualities are unavailable. TCRbeta repertoires were measured from mRNA instead of genomic DNA, an approach that captures expressed receptors. Leukocytes from the buffy coat were collected into Trizol, and RNA was extracted using the Direct-zol RNA MiniPrep Plus kit with no cell sorting. EDTA blood tubes were spun right away at 4 degrees C to separate plasma, buffy coat and red blood cells. Library generation was performed with PCR. Instrument used: Illumina MiSeq. cDNA was made using SMARTScribe reverse transcriptase and a 5' template-switch oligo that added a universal priming site. A 12-nucleotide random unique molecular identifier (UMI) was carried by the template-switch oligo, and each cDNA molecule was tagged with this UMI. During reverse transcription, TCRbeta transcripts were targeted by chain-specific reverse primers. Uracil DNA glycosylase treatment was used to remove residual template-switch adapters, and a Qiagen MinElute kit was used to purify the cDNA. The first PCR used KAPA HiFi HotStart ReadyMix for approximately 23 cycles, split across four 50 ul reactions with step-out primers. First-round PCR products were gel-purified before further amplification. Illumina Nextera adapters were attached in a second PCR of around 8 cycles, and the libraries were then purified and pooled. A 50-nucleotide 5' read captured the UMI barcode for each TCRbeta molecule. The study's own analysis went as follows. Using the MIGEC toolkit, reads were grouped by UMI into consensus reads. Forward and reverse consensus reads were merged with PEAR to produce final reads. Identical UMI-sequence pairs found in more than one library were treated as cross-sample contamination and removed by a custom decontamination script. MIGMAP, a wrapper around IgBLAST, was used to carry out V(D)J assignment and CDR3 extraction. A TCR clonotype was defined as sharing the same V gene, J gene and CDR3 amino acid sequence, and CDR1 and CDR2 were not sequenced. TCRdb reprocessing: public reads trimmed at Q25 with fastp, clones called with MiXCR, in-frame beta chains kept. Rows are unified per CDR3 protein, each entry keeping the most common DNA and genes. In this record, the V and J calls reflect TCRdb's handling and not the investigators' own analysis. The table for this sample lists a few thousand distinct CDR3 sequences; about half of them were counted only once. The top ten clones comprise over 20% of the sample.

The sequence was obtained from a human donor in good health. Sequenced input: peripheral blood. The chain is made from TRBV3-1 and TRBJ2-2, and perhaps TRBD1 as D gene, on 6 matching bases. The CDR3 sequence is CASSRWTANTGELFF. The nucleotide sequence is TGTGCCAGCAGCCGCTGGACAGCGAACACCGGGGAGCTGTTTTTT. Extended through the reference TRBV3-1 and TRBJ2-2 proteins, this CDR3 yields the full variable domain: DTAVSQTPKYLVTQMGNDKSIKCEQNLGHDTMYWYKQDSKKFLKIMFSYNNKELIINETVPNRFSPKSPDKAHLNLHINSLELGDSAVYFCASSRWTANTGELFFGEGSRLTVL.